This is a list of T cell receptor beta chains from one sample in a study of cytomegalovirus exposure and HLA in healthy donors. Generated by immunoSEQ multiplex PCR, the TCRdb table keeps only in-frame clones and is missing some. There are fewer than 120,000 clones in the sample; about 80% occur only once, and roughly 13% lies in the top ten. The sequenced sample was PBMCs. The receptors were gathered from a man aged 25-40 years in good health and CMV-seropositive. The CDR3 runs from the conserved cysteine through the conserved F or W. The order of the fields is CDR3 protein, CDR3 DNA, clone size, J gene, V gene, D gene. D genes are given only for firm matches. Not all rows give a size; the values are once, few, many and, for expanded clones, a class.

CDR3aa: CSVSNRVIGETQYF; CDR3nt: TGCAGCGTTTCCAATCGGGTTATCGGGGAGACCCAGTACTTC; abundance: -; j_gene: TRBJ2-5; v_gene: TRBV29-1; d_gene: -
CDR3aa: CASSRPPGSEQYF; CDR3nt: TGTGCCAGCAGCCGACCCCCGGGTAGCGAGCAGTACTTC; abundance: few; j_gene: TRBJ2-7; v_gene: TRBV7-9; d_gene: -
CDR3aa: CASSKSGGAEAFF; CDR3nt: TGTGCCAGCAGTAAATCAGGGGGAGCTGAAGCTTTCTTT; abundance: -; j_gene: TRBJ1-1; v_gene: TRBV28; d_gene: TRBD1
CDR3aa: CASSPRSSGVNTGELFF; CDR3nt: TGTGCCAGCAGCCCCAGGAGTAGCGGGGTTAACACCGGGGAGCTGTTTTTT; abundance: -; j_gene: TRBJ2-2; v_gene: TRBV7-2; d_gene: TRBD2
CDR3aa: CASSVQGSNEKLFF; CDR3nt: TGTGCCAGCAGCGTGCAGGGGTCTAATGAAAAACTGTTTTTT; abundance: once; j_gene: TRBJ1-4; v_gene: TRBV9; d_gene: -
CDR3aa: CASSGGQGYEQYF; CDR3nt: TGTGCCAGCAGCGGGGGACAGGGCTACGAGCAGTACTTC; abundance: -; j_gene: TRBJ2-7; v_gene: TRBV2; d_gene: TRBD1
CDR3aa: CASWGGYGYTF; CDR3nt: TGTGCCAGCTGGGGGGGCTATGGCTACACCTTC; abundance: -; j_gene: TRBJ1-2; v_gene: TRBV27; d_gene: -
CDR3aa: CASSTGNQPQHF; CDR3nt: TGTGCCAGCAGTACAGGGAATCAGCCCCAGCATTTT; abundance: once; j_gene: TRBJ1-5; v_gene: TRBV6-5; d_gene: -
CDR3aa: CASSLGKGFEAFF; CDR3nt: TGCGCCAGCAGCTTGGGAAAGGGGTTCGAAGCTTTCTTT; abundance: -; j_gene: TRBJ1-1; v_gene: TRBV5-1; d_gene: -
CDR3aa: CASRDSLTYEQYF; CDR3nt: TGCGCCAGCAGGGACAGCCTGACCTACGAGCAGTACTTC; abundance: -; j_gene: TRBJ2-7; v_gene: TRBV5-1; d_gene: -
CDR3aa: CASSPTGGEAGNTIYF; CDR3nt: TGTGCCAGCAGCCCGACCGGGGGGGAGGCTGGAAACACCATATATTTT; abundance: -; j_gene: TRBJ1-3; v_gene: TRBV5-4; d_gene: -
CDR3aa: CASSPYSGKNIQYF; CDR3nt: TGTGCCAGCTCACCCTACTCAGGCAAAAACATTCAGTACTTC; abundance: -; j_gene: TRBJ2-4; v_gene: TRBV18; d_gene: -
CDR3aa: CASSLSGQGAYEQYF; CDR3nt: TGCGCCAGCAGCTTGTCGGGACAGGGGGCCTACGAGCAGTACTTC; abundance: -; j_gene: TRBJ2-7; v_gene: TRBV5-1; d_gene: TRBD1
CDR3aa: CASSATGWGTEAFF; CDR3nt: TGCGCCAGCAGCGCAACAGGGTGGGGCACTGAAGCTTTCTTT; abundance: -; j_gene: TRBJ1-1; v_gene: TRBV10-2; d_gene: -
CDR3aa: CASPPEGQDCYEQYF; CDR3nt: TGTGCCAGCCCACCCGAGGGACAGGACTGCTACGAGCAGTACTTC; abundance: -; j_gene: TRBJ2-7; v_gene: TRBV9; d_gene: TRBD1
CDR3aa: CAWGQDSYEQYF; CDR3nt: TGTGCCTGGGGACAGGACTCCTACGAGCAGTACTTC; abundance: -; j_gene: TRBJ2-7; v_gene: TRBV30; d_gene: TRBD1
CDR3aa: CAWSVSSLYAHNSPLHF; CDR3nt: TGTGCCTGGAGTGTGAGTTCATTATACGCCCATAATTCACCCCTCCACTTT; abundance: -; j_gene: TRBJ1-6; v_gene: TRBV30; d_gene: -
CDR3aa: CASSFLPPAQYF; CDR3nt: TGTGCCAGCAGCTTTCTCCCCCCGGCCCAGTACTTC; abundance: -; j_gene: TRBJ2-5; v_gene: TRBV7-9; d_gene: -
CDR3aa: CASNDRGRETQYF; CDR3nt: TGTGCCAGCAACGACAGGGGGCGAGAGACCCAGTACTTC; abundance: -; j_gene: TRBJ2-5; v_gene: TRBV7-2; d_gene: TRBD1
CDR3aa: CASSLGEPNEKLFF; CDR3nt: TGTGCCAGCAGCTTAGGGGAGCCTAATGAAAAACTGTTTTTT; abundance: -; j_gene: TRBJ1-4; v_gene: TRBV11-2; d_gene: -
CDR3aa: CASSQGTRDGETQYF; CDR3nt: TGCGCCAGCAGCCAAGGGACTAGAGACGGAGAGACCCAGTACTTC; abundance: -; j_gene: TRBJ2-5; v_gene: TRBV4-3; d_gene: TRBD2
CDR3aa: CASSFRGPQEETQYF; CDR3nt: TGTGCCAGCAGTTTCAGGGGGCCGCAAGAGGAGACCCAGTACTTC; abundance: -; j_gene: TRBJ2-5; v_gene: TRBV13; d_gene: TRBD1
CDR3aa: CAISDPDSSSSYEQYF; CDR3nt: TGTGCCATCAGTGACCCGGACAGCTCGAGCTCCTACGAGCAGTACTTC; abundance: -; j_gene: TRBJ2-7; v_gene: TRBV10-3; d_gene: -
CDR3aa: CASSTALRGASNTGELFF; CDR3nt: TGTGCCAGCAGCACGGCCCTCCGGGGAGCCTCGAACACCGGGGAGCTGTTTTTT; abundance: -; j_gene: TRBJ2-2; v_gene: TRBV11-2; d_gene: -
CDR3aa: CASSLPGQGKGNEQFF; CDR3nt: TGTGCCAGCAGCCTCCCGGGACAGGGGAAGGGCAATGAGCAGTTCTTC; abundance: -; j_gene: TRBJ2-1; v_gene: TRBV28; d_gene: TRBD1
CDR3aa: CASSFIVGSGSGELFF; CDR3nt: TGCGCCAGCAGCTTCATCGTGGGGAGTGGTTCCGGGGAGCTGTTTTTT; abundance: -; j_gene: TRBJ2-2; v_gene: TRBV5-1; d_gene: -
CDR3aa: CASSLQGEGEQYF; CDR3nt: TGCGCCAGCAGCCTACAGGGAGAAGGCGAGCAGTACTTC; abundance: -; j_gene: TRBJ2-7; v_gene: TRBV4-3; d_gene: -